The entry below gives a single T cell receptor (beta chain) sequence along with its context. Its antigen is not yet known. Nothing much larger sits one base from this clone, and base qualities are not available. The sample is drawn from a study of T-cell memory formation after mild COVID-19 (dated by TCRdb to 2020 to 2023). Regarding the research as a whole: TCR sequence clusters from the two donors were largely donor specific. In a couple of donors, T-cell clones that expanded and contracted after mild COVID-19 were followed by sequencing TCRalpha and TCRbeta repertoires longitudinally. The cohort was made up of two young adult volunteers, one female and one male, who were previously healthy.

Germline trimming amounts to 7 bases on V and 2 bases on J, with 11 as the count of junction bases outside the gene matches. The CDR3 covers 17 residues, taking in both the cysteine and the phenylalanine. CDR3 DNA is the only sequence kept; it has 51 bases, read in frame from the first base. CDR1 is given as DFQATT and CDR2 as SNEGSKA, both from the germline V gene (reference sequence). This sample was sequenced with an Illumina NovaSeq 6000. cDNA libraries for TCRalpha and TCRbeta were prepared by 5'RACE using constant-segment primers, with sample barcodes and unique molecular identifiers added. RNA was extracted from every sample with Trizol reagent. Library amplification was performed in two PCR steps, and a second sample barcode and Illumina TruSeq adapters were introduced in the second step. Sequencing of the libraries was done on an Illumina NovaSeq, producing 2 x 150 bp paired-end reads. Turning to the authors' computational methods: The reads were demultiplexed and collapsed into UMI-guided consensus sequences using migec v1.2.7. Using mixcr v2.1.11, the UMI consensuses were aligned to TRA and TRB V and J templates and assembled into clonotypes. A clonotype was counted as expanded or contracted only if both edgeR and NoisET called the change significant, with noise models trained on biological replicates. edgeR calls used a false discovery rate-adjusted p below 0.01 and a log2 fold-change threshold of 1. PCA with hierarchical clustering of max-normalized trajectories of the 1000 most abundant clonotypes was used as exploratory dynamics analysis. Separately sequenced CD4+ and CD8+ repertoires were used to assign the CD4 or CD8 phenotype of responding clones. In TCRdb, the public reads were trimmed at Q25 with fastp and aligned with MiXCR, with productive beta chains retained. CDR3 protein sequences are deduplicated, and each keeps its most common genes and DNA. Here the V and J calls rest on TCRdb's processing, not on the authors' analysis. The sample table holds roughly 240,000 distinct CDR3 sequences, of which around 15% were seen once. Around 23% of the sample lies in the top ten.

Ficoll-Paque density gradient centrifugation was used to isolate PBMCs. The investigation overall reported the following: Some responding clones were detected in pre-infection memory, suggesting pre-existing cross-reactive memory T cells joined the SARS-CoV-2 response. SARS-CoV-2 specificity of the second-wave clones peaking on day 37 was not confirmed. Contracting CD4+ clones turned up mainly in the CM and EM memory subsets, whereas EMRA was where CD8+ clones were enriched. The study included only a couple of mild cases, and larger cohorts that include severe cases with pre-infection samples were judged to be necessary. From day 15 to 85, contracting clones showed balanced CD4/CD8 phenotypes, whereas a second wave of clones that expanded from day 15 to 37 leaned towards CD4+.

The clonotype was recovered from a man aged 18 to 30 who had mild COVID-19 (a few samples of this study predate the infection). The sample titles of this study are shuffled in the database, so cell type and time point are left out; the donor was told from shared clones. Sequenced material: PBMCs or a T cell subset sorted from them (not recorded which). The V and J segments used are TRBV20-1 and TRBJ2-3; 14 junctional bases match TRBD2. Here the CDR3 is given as CSVSPGLAGAPTDTQYF. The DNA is TGCAGTGTCAGCCCGGGACTAGCGGGGGCCCCCACAGATACGCAGTATTTT.